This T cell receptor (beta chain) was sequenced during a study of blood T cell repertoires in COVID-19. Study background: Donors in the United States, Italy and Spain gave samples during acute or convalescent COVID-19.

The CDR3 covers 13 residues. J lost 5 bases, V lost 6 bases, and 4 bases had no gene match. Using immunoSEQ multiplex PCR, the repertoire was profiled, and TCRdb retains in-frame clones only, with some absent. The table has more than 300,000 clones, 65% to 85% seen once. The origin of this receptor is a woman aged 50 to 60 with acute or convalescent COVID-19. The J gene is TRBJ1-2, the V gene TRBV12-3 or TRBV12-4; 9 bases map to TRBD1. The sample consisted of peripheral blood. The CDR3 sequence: CASRSDRGYGYTF. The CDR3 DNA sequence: TGTGCCAGCAGGTCGGACAGGGGTTATGGCTACACCTTC.